The rows below give T cell receptor beta chains drawn from one sample of a study of T-cell reconstitution after alpha-beta-depleted transplantation in children. One entry per CDR3 protein results from TCRdb running MiXCR on the PCR reads. The table lists 600,000 or so distinct CDR3 sequences, about 23% of them singletons, with less than 15% in the top ten. This specimen was PBMCs, mostly from graft donor cells, taken 360 days after TCRalphabeta/CD19-depleted stem cell transplant. The receptors stem from a boy under two years old who had a stem cell transplant for acute myeloid leukemia, so the T cells may come from the graft donor. Each CDR3 is given with its conserved first and last residue. D genes are given only for firm matches. Clone size is given for some rows only: seen once, a few or many times, or a class if the clone is expanded.

cdr3_aa cdr3_nt j_call v_call d_call clone_size
CASSRGTGRDFSSYEQYF TGCGCCAGCAGCCGCGGGACAGGGAGGGATTTTAGCTCCTACGAGCAGTACTTC TRBJ2-7 TRBV5-1 TRBD1 many
CASSQLRNTEAFF TGTGCCAGCAGCCAGCTCCGGAACACTGAAGCTTTCTTT TRBJ1-1 TRBV3-1 NA many
CASSLLAGPSYEQYF TGTGCCAGCAGTTTACTAGCGGGGCCTTCCTACGAGCAGTACTTC TRBJ2-7 TRBV12-3/TRBV12-4 TRBD2 many
CSVGDGGYGYTF TGCAGCGTTGGGGACGGGGGCTATGGCTACACCTTC TRBJ1-2 TRBV29-1 NA NA
CASSSLTSGVYNEQFF TGTGCCAGCAGCTCCCTGACTAGCGGGGTCTATAATGAGCAGTTCTTC TRBJ2-1 TRBV7-8 TRBD2 few
CSGVRAAGNTIYF TGCAGTGGCGTCAGGGCTGCTGGAAACACCATATATTTT TRBJ1-3 TRBV20-1 NA NA
CASSPEGFTPLHF TGTGCCAGCAGCCCTGAAGGCTTTACACCCCTCCACTTT TRBJ1-6 TRBV5-5 NA many
CSVDPPSRSDTQYF TGCAGCGTTGACCCCCCCTCGAGGTCAGATACGCAGTATTTT TRBJ2-3 TRBV29-1 NA many
CSARVVNYGYTF TGCAGTGCTAGAGTAGTGAACTATGGCTACACCTTC TRBJ1-2 TRBV20-1 NA few
CSGGDRAGLGGTQYF TGCAGCGGGGGGGACAGGGCCGGCCTTGGAGGGACCCAGTACTTC TRBJ2-5 TRBV29-1 TRBD1 NA
CASSSRDLPYHLGQFF TGTGCCAGCAGCTCCAGGGATTTACCCTACCACCTTGGGCAGTTCTTC TRBJ2-1 TRBV7-8 NA many
CASSYLRPSGERFDEQFF TGTGCCAGCAGTTACCTCCGTCCTAGCGGGGAAAGGTTCGATGAGCAGTTCTTC TRBJ2-1 TRBV6-5 TRBD2 NA
CASSLDSFQGLTYEQYF TGTGCCAGCAGCTTAGATTCTTTCCAGGGGCTAACCTACGAGCAGTACTTC TRBJ2-7 TRBV11-2 NA NA
CASSLMNTQNTEAFF TGTGCCAGCAGCTTGATGAACACTCAGAACACTGAAGCTTTCTTT TRBJ1-1 TRBV5-6 NA NA
CASSQLAPKVDTQYF TGTGCCAGCAGTCAACTAGCGCCTAAGGTAGATACGCAGTATTTT TRBJ2-3 TRBV6-1 TRBD2 NA
CASSLPSRAVGDTQYF TGTGCCAGCAGCTTACCTTCCCGAGCAGTGGGAGATACGCAGTATTTT TRBJ2-3 TRBV7-6 NA NA
CASGFQTGRSYEQYF TGTGCTAGTGGTTTTCAGACAGGGCGATCCTACGAGCAGTACTTC TRBJ2-7 TRBV12-5 TRBD1 NA
CASSYSTGANYGYTF TGTGCCAGCAGTTACTCGACAGGGGCGAACTATGGCTACACCTTC TRBJ1-2 TRBV6-5 TRBD1 NA
CSASRDSTYEQYF TGCAGTGCCTCCCGGGACAGTACCTACGAGCAGTACTTC TRBJ2-7 TRBV20-1 TRBD1 NA
CASSAWGGTGRYEQYF TGTGCCAGCAGTGCGTGGGGAGGAACAGGGCGGTACGAGCAGTACTTC TRBJ2-7 TRBV25-1 NA few
CASSQDRIRTDTQYF TGTGCCAGCAGCCAAGACAGGATCCGCACAGATACGCAGTATTTT TRBJ2-3 TRBV3-1 NA NA
CASSDDIQETQYF TGTGCCAGCAGTGATGACATCCAAGAGACCCAGTACTTC TRBJ2-5 TRBV12-3/TRBV12-4 NA NA
CSAREANLQETQYF TGCAGTGCTAGAGAGGCTAACCTGCAAGAGACCCAGTACTTC TRBJ2-5 TRBV20-1 NA NA
CASTLRDRRKKLFF TGTGCCAGCACTCTCCGGGACAGAAGAAAAAAACTGTTTTTT TRBJ1-4 TRBV12-3/TRBV12-4 TRBD1 few
CSAIRDLGNYGYTF TGCAGTGCTATTAGGGACCTGGGGAACTATGGCTACACCTTC TRBJ1-2 TRBV20-1 NA many
CASSFGTGGNYGYTF TGTGCCAGCAGTTTCGGGACAGGGGGCAACTATGGCTACACCTTC TRBJ1-2 TRBV6-5 TRBD1 NA
CASSSQSATGGYTF TGTGCCAGCAGCTCTCAATCGGCAACTGGGGGCTACACCTTC TRBJ1-2 TRBV11-2 NA NA
CASSPWDREDTDTQYF TGTGCCAGCAGCCCCTGGGACAGGGAGGATACAGATACGCAGTATTTT TRBJ2-3 TRBV7-9 TRBD1 many
CASSYSATLKETQYF TGTGCCAGCAGTTACTCAGCGACACTAAAAGAGACCCAGTACTTC TRBJ2-5 TRBV6-5 NA few
CASSLSLRAYYNEQFF TGTGCCAGCAGCTTATCTCTAAGGGCTTACTACAATGAGCAGTTCTTC TRBJ2-1 TRBV7-2 NA many
CASSLLGFTGAGWSGANVLTF TGTGCCAGCAGCTTATTAGGTTTCACTGGGGCAGGATGGTCTGGGGCCAACGTCCTGACTTTC TRBJ2-6 TRBV11-3 NA many
CASSSTSGGDLRQETQYF TGTGCCAGCAGCTCTACTAGCGGGGGAGATCTTCGCCAAGAGACCCAGTACTTC TRBJ2-5 TRBV12-3/TRBV12-4 TRBD2 few
CSATGTDNLTDTQYF TGCAGTGCCACAGGGACAGATAACCTCACAGATACGCAGTATTTT TRBJ2-3 TRBV20-1 TRBD1 many
CASRTSMGPLAGEMVRDTQYF TGTGCCAGCAGAACATCCATGGGGCCCCTAGCGGGGGAAATGGTTCGAGATACGCAGTATTTT TRBJ2-3 TRBV11-1 TRBD2 few
CASSPNSGGDTDTQYF TGTGCCAGCAGCCCGAACAGCGGGGGAGACACAGATACGCAGTATTTT TRBJ2-3 TRBV12-3/TRBV12-4 TRBD2 many
CSARETGNSPLHF TGCAGTGCTAGAGAAACAGGAAATTCACCCCTCCACTTT TRBJ1-6 TRBV20-1 NA many
CASSQTLVPHNEQFF TGCGCCAGCAGCCAAACTTTGGTCCCCCACAATGAGCAGTTCTTC TRBJ2-1 TRBV4-3 NA NA
CSELDITGELFF TGCAGCGAGCTGGACATTACCGGGGAGCTGTTTTTT TRBJ2-2 TRBV29-1 NA few
CAISRQPNTGELFF TGTGCCATCAGTCGACAACCCAACACCGGGGAGCTGTTTTTT TRBJ2-2 TRBV10-3 NA NA
CATSLGQGGVDTQYF TGTGCCACCAGCTTGGGACAGGGTGGTGTAGATACGCAGTATTTT TRBJ2-3 TRBV15 TRBD1 few
CASSVQGHEQFF TGTGCCAGCAGCGTACAGGGACATGAGCAGTTCTTC TRBJ2-1 TRBV7-2 NA few
CAGGGSLRNQPQHF TGTGCCGGCGGTGGGTCTCTTAGAAATCAGCCCCAGCATTTT TRBJ1-5 TRBV19 NA NA
CASSKELPRPRVSNTEAFF TGTGCCAGCAGCAAAGAGTTACCCCGTCCCAGGGTTTCGAACACTGAAGCTTTCTTT TRBJ1-1 TRBV21-1 NA many
CASSSPDRAADTQYF TGTGCCAGCAGCTCCCCGGATAGGGCGGCAGATACGCAGTATTTT TRBJ2-3 TRBV7-9 NA NA
CSARVQGGAFF TGCAGTGCTAGAGTTCAGGGGGGGGCTTTCTTT TRBJ1-1 TRBV20-1 TRBD1 NA
CASSGGGGYNEQFF TGTGCCAGCAGTGGAGGGGGGGGTTACAATGAGCAGTTCTTC TRBJ2-1 TRBV2 NA NA
CSAGGNYEQYF TGCAGTGCTGGCGGGAACTACGAGCAGTACTTC TRBJ2-7 TRBV20-1 NA few
CSASRQLNEQFF TGCAGTGCTAGTCGCCAACTCAATGAGCAGTTCTTC TRBJ2-1 TRBV20-1 NA many